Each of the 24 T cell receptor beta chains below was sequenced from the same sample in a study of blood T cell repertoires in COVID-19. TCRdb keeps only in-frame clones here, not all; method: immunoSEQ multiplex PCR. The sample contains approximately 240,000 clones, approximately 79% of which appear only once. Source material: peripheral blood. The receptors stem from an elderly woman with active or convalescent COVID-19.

The CDR3 DNA reads TGTGCCAGCAGTGATTGGGACAGGGCTCAGCCCCAGCATTTT. As protein: CASSDWDRAQPQHF. The gene calls are TRBV6-1 and TRBJ1-5; 9 bases align to TRBD1. From germline, CDR1 is MNHNS and CDR2 SASEGT. CDR3 length equals 14 residues. V shed 3 bases, J shed 6 bases, and the junction held 3 bases outside the gene matches.

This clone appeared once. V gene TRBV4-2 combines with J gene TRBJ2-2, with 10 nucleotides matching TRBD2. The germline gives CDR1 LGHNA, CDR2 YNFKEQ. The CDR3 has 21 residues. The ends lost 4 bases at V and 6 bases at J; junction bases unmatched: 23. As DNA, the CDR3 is TGTGCCAGCAGCCTACCGGGACTAGCGCGACCCCCTCCATCACCGGCCGGGGAGCTGTTTTTT. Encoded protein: CASSLPGLARPPPSPAGELFF.

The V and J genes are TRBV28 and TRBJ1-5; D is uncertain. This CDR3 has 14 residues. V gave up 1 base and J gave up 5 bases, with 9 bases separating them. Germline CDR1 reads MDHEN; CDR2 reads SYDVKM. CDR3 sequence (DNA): TGTGCCAGCAGTTTATTGACAAGTTATCAGCCCCAGCATTTT. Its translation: CASSLLTSYQPQHF.

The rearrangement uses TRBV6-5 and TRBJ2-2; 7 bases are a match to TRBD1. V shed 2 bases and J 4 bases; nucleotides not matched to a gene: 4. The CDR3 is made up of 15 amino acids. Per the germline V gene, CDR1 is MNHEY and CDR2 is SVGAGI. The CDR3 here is CASSYRQGSTGELFF. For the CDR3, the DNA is TGTGCCAGCAGTTACCGACAGGGTAGCACCGGGGAGCTGTTTTTT.

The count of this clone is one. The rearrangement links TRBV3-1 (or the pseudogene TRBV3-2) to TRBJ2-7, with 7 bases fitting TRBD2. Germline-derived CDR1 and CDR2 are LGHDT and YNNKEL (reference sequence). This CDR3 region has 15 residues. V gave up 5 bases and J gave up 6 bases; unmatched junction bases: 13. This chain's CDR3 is CASSSRLAGDGEQYF. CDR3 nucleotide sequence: TGTGCCAGCAGCTCCCGACTGGCGGGAGATGGCGAGCAGTACTTC.

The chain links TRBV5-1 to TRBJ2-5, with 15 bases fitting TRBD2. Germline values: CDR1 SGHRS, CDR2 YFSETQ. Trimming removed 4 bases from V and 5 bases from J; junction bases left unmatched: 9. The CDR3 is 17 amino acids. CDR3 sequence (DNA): TGCGCCAGCAGCGGGGGGACTAGCGGGAGGATTTTGGAGACCCAGTACTTC. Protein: CASSGGTSGRILETQYF.

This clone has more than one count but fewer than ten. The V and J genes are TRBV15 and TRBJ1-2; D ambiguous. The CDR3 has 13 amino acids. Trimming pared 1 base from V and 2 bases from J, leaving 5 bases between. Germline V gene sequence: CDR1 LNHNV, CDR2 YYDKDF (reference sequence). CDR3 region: CATSRANNYGYTF. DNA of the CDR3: TGTGCCACCAGCAGAGCTAACAACTATGGCTACACCTTC.

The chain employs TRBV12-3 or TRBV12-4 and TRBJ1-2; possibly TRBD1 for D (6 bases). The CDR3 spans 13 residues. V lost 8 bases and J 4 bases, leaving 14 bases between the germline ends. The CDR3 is CASWTAETYGYTF. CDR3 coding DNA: TGTGCCAGCTGGACAGCCGAGACCTATGGCTACACCTTC.

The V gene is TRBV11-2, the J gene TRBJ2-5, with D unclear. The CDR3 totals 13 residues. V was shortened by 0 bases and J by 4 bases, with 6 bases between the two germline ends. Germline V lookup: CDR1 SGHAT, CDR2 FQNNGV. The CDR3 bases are TGTGCCAGCAGCTTAGATCCAGGAGAGACCCAGTACTTC. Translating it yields CASSLDPGETQYF.

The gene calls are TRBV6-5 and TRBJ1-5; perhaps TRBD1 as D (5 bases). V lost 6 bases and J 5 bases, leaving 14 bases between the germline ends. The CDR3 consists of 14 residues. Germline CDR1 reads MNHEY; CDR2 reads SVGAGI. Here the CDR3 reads CASRYKGRDQPQHF. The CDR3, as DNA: TGTGCCAGCAGATACAAGGGGAGGGATCAGCCCCAGCATTTT.

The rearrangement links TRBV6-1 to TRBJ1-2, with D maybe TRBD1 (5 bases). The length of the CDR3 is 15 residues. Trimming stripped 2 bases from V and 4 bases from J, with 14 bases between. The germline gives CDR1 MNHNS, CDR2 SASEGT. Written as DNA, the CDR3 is TGTGCCAGCAGTGAACGTAGCAGGGCAGCCTATGGCTACACCTTC. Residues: CASSERSRAAYGYTF.

The CDR3 DNA reads as TGTGCCAGTAGGCGACAGGGACCCTACAATGAGCAGTTCTTC. It codes for CASRRQGPYNEQFF. V gene TRBV19 combines with J gene TRBJ2-1, with 7 positions matching TRBD1. The J segment lost 2 bases and the V segment lost 6 bases, leaving 4 bases of the junction unmatched. This CDR3 contains 14 residues. Per the germline V gene, CDR1 is LNHDA and CDR2 is SQIVND (reference sequence).

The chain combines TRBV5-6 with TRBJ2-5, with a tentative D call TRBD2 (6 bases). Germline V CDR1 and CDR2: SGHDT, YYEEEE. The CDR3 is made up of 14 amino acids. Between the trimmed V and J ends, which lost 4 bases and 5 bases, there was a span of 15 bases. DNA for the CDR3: TGTGCCAGCAGCATAGGGTGGGACTGGGAGACCCAGTACTTC. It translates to CASSIGWDWETQYF.

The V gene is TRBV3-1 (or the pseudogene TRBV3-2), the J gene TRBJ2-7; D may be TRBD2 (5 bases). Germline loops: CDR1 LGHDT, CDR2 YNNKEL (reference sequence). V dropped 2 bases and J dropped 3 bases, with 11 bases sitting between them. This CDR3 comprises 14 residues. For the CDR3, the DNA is TGTGCCAGCAGCCAACCGGGGAACTTCTACGAGCAGTACTTC. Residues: CASSQPGNFYEQYF.

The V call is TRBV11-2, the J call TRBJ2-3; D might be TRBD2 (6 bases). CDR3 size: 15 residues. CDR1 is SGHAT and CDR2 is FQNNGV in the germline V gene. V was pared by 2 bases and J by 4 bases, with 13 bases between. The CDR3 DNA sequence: TGTGCCAGCAGCTTATCGGGAGTGAGCGCAGATACGCAGTATTTT. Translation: CASSLSGVSADTQYF.

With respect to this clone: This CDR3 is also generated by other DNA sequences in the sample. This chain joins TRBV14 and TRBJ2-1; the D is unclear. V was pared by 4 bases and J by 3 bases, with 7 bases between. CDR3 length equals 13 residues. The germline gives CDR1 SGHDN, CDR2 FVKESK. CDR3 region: CASSPLNYNEQFF. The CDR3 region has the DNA TGTGCCAGCAGCCCACTCAACTACAATGAGCAGTTCTTC.

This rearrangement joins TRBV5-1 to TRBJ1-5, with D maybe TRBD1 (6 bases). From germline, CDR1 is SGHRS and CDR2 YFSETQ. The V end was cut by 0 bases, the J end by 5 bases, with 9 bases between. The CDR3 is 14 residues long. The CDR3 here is CASSLDRADQPQHF. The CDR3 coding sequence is TGCGCCAGCAGCTTGGACAGGGCGGATCAGCCCCAGCATTTT.

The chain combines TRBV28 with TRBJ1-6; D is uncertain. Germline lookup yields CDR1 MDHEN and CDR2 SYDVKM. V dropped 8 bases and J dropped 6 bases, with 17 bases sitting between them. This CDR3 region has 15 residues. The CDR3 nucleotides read TGTGCCAGCGAGCGCTCCCCTCGACCTAATTCACCCCTCCACTTT. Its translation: CASERSPRPNSPLHF.

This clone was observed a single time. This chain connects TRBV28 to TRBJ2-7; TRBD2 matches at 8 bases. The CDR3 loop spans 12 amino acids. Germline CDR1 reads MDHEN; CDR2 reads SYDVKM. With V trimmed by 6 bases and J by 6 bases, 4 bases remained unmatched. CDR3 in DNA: TGTGCCAGCAGCCTAGCGGGCGGCGAGCAGTACTTC. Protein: CASSLAGGEQYF.

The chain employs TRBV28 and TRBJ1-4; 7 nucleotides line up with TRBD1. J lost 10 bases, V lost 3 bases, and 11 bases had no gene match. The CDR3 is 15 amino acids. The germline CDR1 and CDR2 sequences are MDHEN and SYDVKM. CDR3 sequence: CASSLPQGPGVKLFF. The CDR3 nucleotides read TGTGCCAGCAGTTTGCCACAGGGGCCGGGGGTAAAACTGTTTTTT. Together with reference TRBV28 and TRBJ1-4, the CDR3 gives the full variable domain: DVKVTQSSRYLVKRTGEKVFLECVQDMDHENMFWYRQDPGLGLRLIYFSYDVKMKEKGDIPEGYSVSREKKERFSLILESASTNQTSMYLCASSLPQGPGVKLFFGSGTQLSVL.

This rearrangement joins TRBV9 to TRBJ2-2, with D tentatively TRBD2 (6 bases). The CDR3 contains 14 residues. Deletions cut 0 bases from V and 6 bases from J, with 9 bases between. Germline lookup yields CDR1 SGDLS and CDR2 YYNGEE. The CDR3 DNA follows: TGTGCCAGCAGCGTAGCGGGGGTCCCCGGGGAGCTGTTTTTT. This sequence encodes CASSVAGVPGELFF.

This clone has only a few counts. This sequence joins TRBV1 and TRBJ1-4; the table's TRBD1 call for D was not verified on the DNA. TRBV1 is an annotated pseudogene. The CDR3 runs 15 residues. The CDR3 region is CTSSQAGASNEKLFF. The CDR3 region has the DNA TGCACCAGCAGCCAAGCAGGTGCAAGCAATGAAAAACTGTTTTTT.

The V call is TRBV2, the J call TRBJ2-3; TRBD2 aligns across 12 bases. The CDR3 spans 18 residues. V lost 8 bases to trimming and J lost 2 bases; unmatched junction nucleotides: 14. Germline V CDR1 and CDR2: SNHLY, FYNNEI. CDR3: CASRPGTSGFLPTDTQYF. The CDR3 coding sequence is TGTGCCAGCCGACCCGGGACTAGCGGGTTCCTCCCCACAGATACGCAGTATTTT.

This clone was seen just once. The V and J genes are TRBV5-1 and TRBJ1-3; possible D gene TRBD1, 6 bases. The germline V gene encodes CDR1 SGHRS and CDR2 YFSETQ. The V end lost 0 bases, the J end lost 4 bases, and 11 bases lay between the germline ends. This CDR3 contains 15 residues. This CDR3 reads CASSLGGQLGNTIYF. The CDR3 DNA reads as TGCGCCAGCAGCTTGGGTGGACAGTTAGGAAACACCATATATTTT.